Listed below are T cell receptor beta chains from one sample, sequenced in a study of CD8+ T cells in alopecia areata. Profiling relied on immunoSEQ multiplex PCR, and the TCRdb table lists in-frame clones only, not all of them. The profile shows 250,000 or so clones, around 67% of them singletons. This material consisted of CD4+ T cells sorted from blood, taken at week 0. The receptors come from a human donor with alopecia areata. Each CDR3 is given with its conserved first and last residue. Fields, in order: V gene, clone size, J gene, D gene, CDR3 DNA, CDR3 protein. A D gene is named only where the DNA matches it firmly. Clone size is not always given. Where it is, it says once, few, many or a class for expanded clones.

TRBV25-1	-	TRBJ2-5	-	TGTGCCAGCAGTCCGGGACGAAAAAATAAAGAGACCCAGTACTTC	CASSPGRKNKETQYF
TRBV6-6	-	TRBJ1-2	-	TGTGCCAGCAGTTACGATGCAAACTATGGCTACACCTTC	CASSYDANYGYTF
TRBV9	-	TRBJ2-6	TRBD2	TGTGCCAGCAGCGCACCCGGGGGGGCATCTGGGGCCAACGTCCTGACTTTC	CASSAPGGASGANVLTF
TRBV7-3	-	TRBJ2-1	-	TGTGCCAGCAGCTTAGCGGGGGCGAATGAGCAGTTCTTC	CASSLAGANEQFF
TRBV29-1	-	TRBJ1-2	-	TGCAGCGCGGCGACGGGCACCAACTATGGCTACACCTTC	CSAATGTNYGYTF
TRBV29-1	few	TRBJ2-5	TRBD1	TGCAGCGTGGGCGGACAGGGACAAGAGACCCAGTACTTC	CSVGGQGQETQYF
TRBV29-1	-	TRBJ2-1	-	TGCAGCGTTGGCTCCTACAATGAGCAGTTCTTC	CSVGSYNEQFF
TRBV19	-	TRBJ2-3	-	TGTGCCAGTACCGAATCTGGGGGTCCCACAGATACGCAGTATTTT	CASTESGGPTDTQYF
TRBV29-1	-	TRBJ2-3	-	TGCAGCGGTGCCCTCACAGATACGCAGTATTTT	CSGALTDTQYF
TRBV7-2	-	TRBJ1-2	-	TGTGCCAGCAGCCGTCCCGGGTCCGACCATGGCTACACCTTC	CASSRPGSDHGYTF
TRBV29-1	-	TRBJ2-7	-	TGCCCGCGAGGTAGGGTCTACGAGCAGTACTTC	CPRGRVYEQYF
TRBV30	once	TRBJ1-2	-	TGTGCCTGGAGTGTAAGGGGCCGAGGCTACACCTTC	CAWSVRGRGYTF
TRBV7-7	-	TRBJ2-2	-	TGTGCTACGGGGCCGAGGGGCGGGGAGCTGTTTTTT	CATGPRGGELFF
TRBV7-3	few	TRBJ2-3	-	TGTGCCAGCAGCTTAGCCCTAGGGACACAAGATACGCAGTATTTT	CASSLALGTQDTQYF
TRBV7-3	-	TRBJ2-2	-	TGTGCCAGCAGGCAAGGAGCCCTAAACACCGGGGAGCTGTTTTTT	CASRQGALNTGELFF
TRBV5-6	few	TRBJ2-1	-	TGTGCCAGCAGCGACGATTGGGGGGAACAGTACAATGAGCAGTTCTTC	CASSDDWGEQYNEQFF
TRBV2	-	TRBJ1-4	-	TGTGCCAGAGGAGGGGGTAGTAATGAAAAACTGTTTTTT	CARGGGSNEKLFF
TRBV29-1	few	TRBJ2-6	-	TGCAGCGCCCACGTCCCCTCTGGGGCCAACGTCCTGACTTTC	CSAHVPSGANVLTF
TRBV4-3	-	TRBJ1-1	-	TGCGCCAGCAGCCCCAATCCTTTGGGGGCGAGCACTGAAGCTTTCTTT	CASSPNPLGASTEAFF
TRBV30	-	TRBJ1-5	TRBD1	TGTGCCTGGAGTGCACAGGGGTTCGAACAGCCCCAGCATTTT	CAWSAQGFEQPQHF
TRBV20-1	-	TRBJ2-1	-	TGCAGTGGGGAGGGGGGTCCGCAGTTCTTC	CSGEGGPQFF
TRBV4-3	-	TRBJ1-1	TRBD1	TGCGCCAGCAGCCAATTACAGGGGGCACGAGCTTTCTTT	CASSQLQGARAFF
TRBV29-1	few	TRBJ2-6	TRBD1	TGCAGCGCCAAAGGACAGGGACCTTCTGGGGCCAACGTCCTGACTTTC	CSAKGQGPSGANVLTF
TRBV2	-	TRBJ2-1	-	TGTGCCAGCAGTTGGAGCGGCCTACAGTTCTTC	CASSWSGLQFF
TRBV5-4	few	TRBJ2-5	TRBD1	TGTGCCAGCAGCTTGCTGGTCAGGGGGACCGAAGAGACCCAGTACTTC	CASSLLVRGTEETQYF
TRBV7-9	-	TRBJ2-3	-	TGTGCCAGCAGCTTAGATAGCTGGCCAGATACGCAGTATTTT	CASSLDSWPDTQYF
TRBV9	few	TRBJ2-6	-	TGTGCCAGCAGCGTAGATGGGGGAGACAGCCTAGCCAACGTCCTGACTTTC	CASSVDGGDSLANVLTF
TRBV25-1	-	TRBJ2-7	-	TGTGCCAGCAGTGAAGTAGGGCAGGGTTCCCACGAGCAGTACTTC	CASSEVGQGSHEQYF
TRBV7-9	-	TRBJ2-5	-	TGTGCCTGTGAGGTAGACAACCAAGAGACCCAGTACTTC	CACEVDNQETQYF
TRBV30	-	TRBJ1-5	-	TGTGCCTGGACCGGGGGAAGCAATCAGCCCCAGCATTTT	CAWTGGSNQPQHF
TRBV30	few	TRBJ2-4	TRBD2	TGTGCCTGGAAAATCGGGGGGTTAGCCAAAAACATTCAGTACTTC	CAWKIGGLAKNIQYF
TRBV9	-	TRBJ2-7	TRBD1	TGTGCCAGCAGCGTAGGGGCCGGACAGGGGGCGAACGAGCAGTACTTC	CASSVGAGQGANEQYF
TRBV7-6	few	TRBJ2-7	TRBD2	TGTGCCAGCAGCCGGACTAGCGGCGAGCAGTACTTC	CASSRTSGEQYF
TRBV5-6	-	TRBJ2-7	TRBD2	TGTGCCAGCAGCTTCGGACTAGACGAGCAGTACTTC	CASSFGLDEQYF
TRBV5-1	few	TRBJ2-5	-	TGCGCCAGCAGCTTGGGACCCGAGGAGACCCAGTACTTC	CASSLGPEETQYF
TRBV30	-	TRBJ2-1	-	TGTGCCTGGAGTGCGGACAATTTGGTGTACAATGAGCAGTTCTTC	CAWSADNLVYNEQFF
TRBV27	-	TRBJ2-1	TRBD1	TGTGCCAGCAGACGGGACAGTTTCGGATACAATGAGCAGTTCTTC	CASRRDSFGYNEQFF
TRBV5-4	once	TRBJ2-5	-	TGTGCCAGCAGCTCACCCGCACTCCAAGAGACCCAGTACTTC	CASSSPALQETQYF
TRBV30	-	TRBJ1-2	-	TGTGCCTGGAGTGTAAGGCAGGTCGGCGGCTACACCTTC	CAWSVRQVGGYTF
TRBV18	-	TRBJ1-1	-	TGTGCCAGCTCATCGCTTGGGACAAGGAACACTGAAGCTTTCTTT	CASSSLGTRNTEAFF
TRBV7-9	-	TRBJ2-7	-	TGTGCCAGCAGCTTAATACAGGCGTACGACGAGCAGTACTTC	CASSLIQAYDEQYF
TRBV30	few	TRBJ2-3	TRBD2	TGTGCCTGGAGTGTCCTAGCGGGGAGCACAGATACGCAGTATTTT	CAWSVLAGSTDTQYF
TRBV30	few	TRBJ2-2	-	TGTGCCTGGAGTGCGGGGGCGAACACCGGGGAGCTGTTTTTT	CAWSAGANTGELFF
TRBV5-4	-	TRBJ2-7	-	TGTGCCAGCAACGCAGGAGCGGGCGAGCAGTACTTC	CASNAGAGEQYF
TRBV30	-	TRBJ1-1	-	TGTGCCTGGAGAATGCAGAGCAACACTGAAGCTTTCTTT	CAWRMQSNTEAFF
TRBV5-6	-	TRBJ1-5	-	TGTGCCAGCAGCTTGGAGGGGCAGCCCCAGCATTTT	CASSLEGQPQHF
TRBV29-1	-	TRBJ2-7	-	TGCAGCGTGGTATACAGGAGCCTAAGCTCCTACGAGCAGTACTTC	CSVVYRSLSSYEQYF
TRBV30	few	TRBJ1-4	-	TGTGCCTGGAGAGAGGAGGGGGGAAAACTGTTTTTT	CAWREEGGKLFF
TRBV9	-	TRBJ2-7	TRBD1	TGTGCCAGCAGCGTCGGGACAGCCTCCTACGAGCAGTACTTC	CASSVGTASYEQYF
TRBV15	-	TRBJ2-6	-	TGTGCCACCAGCAGAGAACTCCCTACCTCTGGGGCCAACGTCCTGACTTTC	CATSRELPTSGANVLTF